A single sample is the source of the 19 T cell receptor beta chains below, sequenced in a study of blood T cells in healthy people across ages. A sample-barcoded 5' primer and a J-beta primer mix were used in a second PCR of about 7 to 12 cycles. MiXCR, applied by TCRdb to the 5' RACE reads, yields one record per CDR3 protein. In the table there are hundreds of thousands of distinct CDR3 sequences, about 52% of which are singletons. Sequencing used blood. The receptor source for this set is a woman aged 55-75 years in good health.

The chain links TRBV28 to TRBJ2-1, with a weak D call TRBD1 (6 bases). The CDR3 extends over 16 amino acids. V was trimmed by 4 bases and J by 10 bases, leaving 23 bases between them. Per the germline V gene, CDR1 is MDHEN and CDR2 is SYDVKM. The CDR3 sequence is CASSSQTGVFSYEQFF. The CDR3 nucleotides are TGTGCCAGCAGTTCCCAGACAGGTGTATTCTCCTACGAGCAGTTCTTC. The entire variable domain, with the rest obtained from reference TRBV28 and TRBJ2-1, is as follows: DVKVTQSSRYLVKRTGEKVFLECVQDMDHENMFWYRQDPGLGLRLIYFSYDVKMKEKGDIPEGYSVSREKKERFSLILESASTNQTSMYLCASSSQTGVFSYEQFFGPGTRLTVL.

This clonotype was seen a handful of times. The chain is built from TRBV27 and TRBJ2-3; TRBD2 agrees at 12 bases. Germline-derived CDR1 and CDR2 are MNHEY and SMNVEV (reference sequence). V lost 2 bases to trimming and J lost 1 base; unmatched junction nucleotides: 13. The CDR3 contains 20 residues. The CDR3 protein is CASSLMARTSGIPGTDTQYF. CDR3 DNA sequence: TGTGCCAGCAGTTTAATGGCCCGGACTAGCGGGATCCCTGGCACAGATACGCAGTATTTT.

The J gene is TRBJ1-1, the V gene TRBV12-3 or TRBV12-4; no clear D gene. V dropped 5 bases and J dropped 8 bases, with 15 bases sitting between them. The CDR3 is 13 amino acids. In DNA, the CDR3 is TGTGCCAGCAGTGTATCCGGGAGCACAGAAGCTTTCTTT. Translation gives CASSVSGSTEAFF.

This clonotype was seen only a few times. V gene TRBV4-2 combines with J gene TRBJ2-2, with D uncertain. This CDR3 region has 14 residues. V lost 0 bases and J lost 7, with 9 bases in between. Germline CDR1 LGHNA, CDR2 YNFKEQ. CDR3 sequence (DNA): TGTGCCAGCAGCCAAGATCCCCGTGGCGGGGAGCTGTTTTTT. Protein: CASSQDPRGGELFF.

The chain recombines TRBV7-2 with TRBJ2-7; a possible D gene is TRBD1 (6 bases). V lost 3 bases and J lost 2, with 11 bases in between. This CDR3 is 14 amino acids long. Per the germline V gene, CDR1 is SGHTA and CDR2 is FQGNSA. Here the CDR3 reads CASSFDRTTYEQYF. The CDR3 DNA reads TGTGCCAGCAGCTTCGACAGGACCACCTACGAGCAGTACTTC. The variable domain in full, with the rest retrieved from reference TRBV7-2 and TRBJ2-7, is GAGVSQSPSNKVTEKGKDVELRCDPISGHTALYWYRQSLGQGLEFLIYFQGNSAPDKSGLPSDRFSAERTGGSVSTLTIQRTQQEDSAVYLCASSFDRTTYEQYFGPGTRLTVT.

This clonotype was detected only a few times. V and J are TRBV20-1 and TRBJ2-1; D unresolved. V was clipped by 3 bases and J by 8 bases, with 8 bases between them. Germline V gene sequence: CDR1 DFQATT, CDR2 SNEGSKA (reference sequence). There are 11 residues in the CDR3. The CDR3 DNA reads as TGCAGTGCTAGTATGGTTTATGAGCAGTTCTTC. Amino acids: CSASMVYEQFF.

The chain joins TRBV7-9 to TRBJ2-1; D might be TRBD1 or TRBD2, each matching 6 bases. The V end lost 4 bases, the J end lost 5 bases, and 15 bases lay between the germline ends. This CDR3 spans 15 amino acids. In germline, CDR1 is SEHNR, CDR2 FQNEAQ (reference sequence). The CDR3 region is CASSSGGGSDNEQFF. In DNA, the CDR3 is TGTGCCAGCAGCTCAGGAGGGGGGTCCGACAATGAGCAGTTCTTC.

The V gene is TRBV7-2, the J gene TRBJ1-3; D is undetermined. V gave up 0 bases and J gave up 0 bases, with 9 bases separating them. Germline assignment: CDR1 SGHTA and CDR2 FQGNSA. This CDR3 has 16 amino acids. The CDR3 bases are TGTGCCAGCAGCTTAGCGCCCGGAGACTCTGGAAACACCATATATTTT. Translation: CASSLAPGDSGNTIYF.

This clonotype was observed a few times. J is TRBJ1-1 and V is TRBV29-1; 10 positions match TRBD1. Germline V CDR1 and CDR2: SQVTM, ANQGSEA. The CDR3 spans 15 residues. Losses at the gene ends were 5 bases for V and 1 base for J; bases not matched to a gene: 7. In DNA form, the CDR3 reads TGCAGCGTTCAAACGGGACAGGGGAAGAACACTGAAGCTTTCTTT. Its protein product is CSVQTGQGKNTEAFF.

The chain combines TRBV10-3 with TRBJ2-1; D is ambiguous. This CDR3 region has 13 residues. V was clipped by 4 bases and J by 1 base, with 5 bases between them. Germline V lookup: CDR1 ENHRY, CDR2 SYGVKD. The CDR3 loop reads CAISASSYNEQFF. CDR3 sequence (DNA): TGTGCCATCAGTGCAAGTTCCTACAATGAGCAGTTCTTC.

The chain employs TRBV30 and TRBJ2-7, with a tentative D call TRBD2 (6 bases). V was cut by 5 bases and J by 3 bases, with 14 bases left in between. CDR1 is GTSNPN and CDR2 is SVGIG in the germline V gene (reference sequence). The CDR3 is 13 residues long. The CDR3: CAWGAGVSYEQYF. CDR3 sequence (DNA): TGTGCCTGGGGAGCGGGCGTCAGCTACGAGCAGTACTTC.

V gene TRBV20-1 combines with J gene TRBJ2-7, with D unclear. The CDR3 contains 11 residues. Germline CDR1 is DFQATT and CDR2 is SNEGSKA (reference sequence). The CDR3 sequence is CSSSASYEQYF. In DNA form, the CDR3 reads TGCAGCTCTTCGGCGTCATACGAGCAGTACTTC.

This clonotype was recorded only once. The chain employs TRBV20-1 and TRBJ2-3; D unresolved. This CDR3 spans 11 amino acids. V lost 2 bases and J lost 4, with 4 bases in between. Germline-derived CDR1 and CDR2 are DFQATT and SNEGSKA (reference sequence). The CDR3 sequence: CSARKPDTQYF. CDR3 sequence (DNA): TGCAGTGCTAGAAAGCCAGATACGCAGTATTTT.

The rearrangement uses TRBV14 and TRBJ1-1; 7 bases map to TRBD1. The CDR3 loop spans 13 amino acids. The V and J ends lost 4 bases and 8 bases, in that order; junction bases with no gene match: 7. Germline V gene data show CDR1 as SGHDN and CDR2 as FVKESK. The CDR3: CASSLYGTAEAFF. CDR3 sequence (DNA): TGTGCCAGCAGCCTATATGGGACAGCCGAAGCTTTCTTT.

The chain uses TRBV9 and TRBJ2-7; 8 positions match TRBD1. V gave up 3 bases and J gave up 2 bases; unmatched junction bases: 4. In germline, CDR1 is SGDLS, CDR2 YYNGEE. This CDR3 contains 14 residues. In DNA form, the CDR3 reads TGTGCCAGCAGCGAGACAGGGGCCCCCTACGAGCAGTACTTC. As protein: CASSETGAPYEQYF.

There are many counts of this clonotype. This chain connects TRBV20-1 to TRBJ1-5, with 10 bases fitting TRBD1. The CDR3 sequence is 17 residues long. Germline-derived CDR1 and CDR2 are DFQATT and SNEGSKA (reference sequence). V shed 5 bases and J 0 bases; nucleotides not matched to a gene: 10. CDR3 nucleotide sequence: TGCAGTGCTGCCGGGACAGGGGCTCAATATAGCAATCAGCCCCAGCATTTT. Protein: CSAAGTGAQYSNQPQHF.

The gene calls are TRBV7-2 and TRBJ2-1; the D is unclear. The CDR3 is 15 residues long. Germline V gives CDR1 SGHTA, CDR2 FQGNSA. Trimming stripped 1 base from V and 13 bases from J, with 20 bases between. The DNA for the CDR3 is TGTGCCAGCAGCTTAGGATCAGCACCTCAAGAGACCCAGTTCTTC. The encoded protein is CASSLGSAPQETQFF.

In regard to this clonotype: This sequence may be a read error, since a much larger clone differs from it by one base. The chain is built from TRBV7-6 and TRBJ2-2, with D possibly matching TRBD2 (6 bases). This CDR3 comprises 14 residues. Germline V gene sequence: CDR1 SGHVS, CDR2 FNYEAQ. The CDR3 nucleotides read TGTGCCAGCAAGGCCAGAGCGAACACCGGGGGGCTGTTTTTT. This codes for CASKARANTGGLFF.

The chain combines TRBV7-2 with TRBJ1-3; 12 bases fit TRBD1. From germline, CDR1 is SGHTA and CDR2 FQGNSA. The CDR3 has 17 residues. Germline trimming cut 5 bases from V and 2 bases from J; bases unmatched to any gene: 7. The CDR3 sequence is CASSHPGQGAAGNTIYF. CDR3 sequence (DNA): TGTGCCAGCAGCCATCCGGGACAGGGGGCAGCTGGAAACACCATATATTTT. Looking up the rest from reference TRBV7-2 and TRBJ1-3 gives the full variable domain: GAGVSQSPSNKVTEKGKDVELRCDPISGHTALYWYRQSLGQGLEFLIYFQGNSAPDKSGLPSDRFSAERTGGSVSTLTIQRTQQEDSAVYLCASSHPGQGAAGNTIYFGEGSWLTVV.